Sequencing of this T cell receptor (beta chain) was carried out in a study of beta chain features in type 1 diabetes. Study results and limitations: There was a moderate but significant shortening of TCRB CDR3s in all four CD4+ subsets of Type 1 diabetes patients.

The sequenced template was cDNA made from the entire isolated RNA. Sequencing was performed with immunoSEQ multiplex PCR; in TCRdb, only in-frame clones are kept and a portion is missing. The sample yields a few hundred thousand clones, around 16% seen once. There are 15 residues in the CDR3. The germline gives CDR1 LNHNV, CDR2 YYDKDF (reference sequence). Unmatched junction bases numbered 3, after V lost 0 bases and J lost 3 bases. There are a few counts of this clone. Its target is unknown. Sequencing used naive CD4+ T cells from blood. The origin of this receptor is a man aged 30 to 39 with type 1 diabetes. This chain uses TRBV15 with TRBJ2-5; TRBD1 matches 8 bases. This CDR3 reads CATSRDQDREETQYF. In DNA form, the CDR3 reads TGTGCCACCAGCAGAGATCAGGACAGGGAAGAGACCCAGTACTTC.